This TCR beta chain derives from a study of shared clonotypes between healthy human individuals. Overall study findings and caveats: Lower generation probabilities were found for non-shared clonotypes than for those shared by all four donors.

Data came from immunoSEQ multiplex PCR; TCRdb stores just in-frame clones and leaves some out. The sample contains millions of clones, 85% to 95% of which appear only once. Of note for this clone: Its antigen remains unidentified.

Trimming left V 7 bases short and J 2 bases short, with 15 bases between. The germline V gene encodes CDR1 PRHDT and CDR2 FYEKMQ (reference sequence). This CDR3 spans 14 amino acids. Sequenced: naive CD4+ T cells sorted from blood. The subset is: CD45RA+ positively selected. The chain is built from TRBV13 and TRBJ2-7, with no clear D. The source is a man aged 18 to 29 in good health. As DNA, the CDR3 is TGTGCCAGCACCCTCACGGGTGCCCCCTACGAGCAGTACTTC. This codes for CASTLTGAPYEQYF.